This T cell receptor beta chain appears in the sequencing data of a study of blood T cell repertoires in COVID-19. Across the whole study: The study drew acute and convalescent COVID-19 samples from the United States, Italy and Spain. Nucleic acid was either cDNA or gDNA, and it came from T cells, B-cell-depleted T cells, or PBMCs.

The CDR3 is 16 residues long. The J segment lost 4 bases and the V segment lost 6 bases, leaving 7 bases of the junction unmatched. Germline V CDR1 and CDR2: WSHSY, SAAADI. Original methodology: Reference gene primers were amplified, and this amplification served to estimate nucleated cell counts. TCRdb keeps only in-frame clones here, not all; method: immunoSEQ multiplex PCR. D and trimming come from the DNA, and the V and J calls and clone size come from that table. The table has around 160,000 clones, about nine tenths seen once. What was sequenced was peripheral blood. The TCR originated in a man between 18 and 35 years old with acute or convalescent COVID-19. The V and J genes are TRBV10-2 and TRBJ2-2; 11 bases match TRBD1. In DNA form, the CDR3 reads TGCGCCAGCAGCAAAACCGGGACAGGGGGCACCGGGGAGCTGTTTTTT. This translates into CASSKTGTGGTGELFF.